Shown below are 17 T cell receptor beta chains from a single sample sequenced in a study of blood T cell repertoires in COVID-19. Assay: immunoSEQ multiplex PCR; the TCRdb copy retains only in-frame clones and omits some. The table includes 250,000 to 300,000 clones, approximately 83% detected once. Material for sequencing was PBMCs or T cells enriched from blood (not recorded which). The receptors stem from a woman in her forties or fifties who had recovered from COVID-19.

The gene calls are TRBV5-4 and TRBJ2-3; a weak D match, TRBD2 (7 bases). The V end was cut by 3 bases, the J end by 4 bases, with 15 bases between. The CDR3 loop spans 15 amino acids. Germline V gives CDR1 SGHNT, CDR2 YYREEE (reference sequence). The chain's CDR3 is CASSSRREGADTQYF. DNA of the CDR3: TGTGCCAGCAGCTCCCGTAGGGAGGGGGCAGATACGCAGTATTTT.

The chain has TRBV28 and TRBJ1-2, with D perhaps matching TRBD1 (5 bases). The CDR3 totals 14 residues. The germline V gene encodes CDR1 MDHEN and CDR2 SYDVKM. The V and J ends lost 3 bases and 7 bases respectively, with 15 bases between them. This CDR3 is CASSFFERGLGYTF. The DNA of the CDR3 is TGTGCCAGCAGTTTTTTTGAGCGGGGACTTGGCTACACCTTC.

The chain couples TRBV28 to TRBJ1-5, with TRBD1 matching over 7 bases. Germline values: CDR1 MDHEN, CDR2 SYDVKM. The J segment lost 1 base and the V segment lost 6 bases, leaving 6 bases of the junction unmatched. The CDR3 is 15 amino acids. The CDR3 nucleotides are TGTGCCAGCAGGACTGAGGGGGCCAGCAATCAGCCCCAGCATTTT. Translating it yields CASRTEGASNQPQHF.

The chain carries TRBV27 and TRBJ1-2, with 10 bases aligning to TRBD1. V lost 3 bases, J lost 8 bases, and 18 bases stayed unmatched. CDR1 and CDR2 from the germline V gene are MNHEY and SMNVEV (reference sequence). The CDR3 runs 18 residues. CDR3 in DNA: TGTGCCAGCAGTTTCCTCGACAGGGGGCTGACTATGGCTCGGGGCTACACCTTC. Amino acids: CASSFLDRGLTMARGYTF.

V is TRBV7-9 and J is TRBJ2-1, with 8 bases aligning to TRBD1. Unmatched junction bases numbered 7, after V lost 1 base and J lost 8 bases. This CDR3 has 15 residues. Germline V CDR1 and CDR2: SEHNR, FQNEAQ (reference sequence). CDR3 DNA: TGTGCCAGCAGCTTAGGAGGACAGGGTCGCGATGAGCAGTTCTTC. Protein sequence: CASSLGGQGRDEQFF.

This chain joins TRBV4-2 and TRBJ2-2, with D unclear. The germline V gene has CDR1 LGHNA and CDR2 YNFKEQ. The V gene lost 0 bases and the J gene lost 0 bases, with 14 bases spanning the gap. The CDR3 totals 18 residues. The chain's CDR3 is CASSQEWLTGPNTGELFF. The CDR3 DNA follows: TGTGCCAGCAGCCAAGAGTGGTTGACGGGTCCGAACACCGGGGAGCTGTTTTTT.

J is TRBJ1-4 and V is TRBV3-1 (or the pseudogene TRBV3-2), with a possible D match to TRBD1 (5 bases). Germline CDR1 LGHDT, CDR2 YNNKEL (reference sequence). The CDR3 contains 19 residues. V dropped 4 bases and J dropped 4 bases, with 25 bases sitting between them. As DNA, the CDR3 is TGTGCCAGCAGCCGGGCGTTTTCGTGGCAAGGGGCCGGTAATGAAAAACTGTTTTTT. Translation gives CASSRAFSWQGAGNEKLFF.

This rearrangement joins TRBV3-1 (or the pseudogene TRBV3-2) to TRBJ2-7; TRBD2 matches 7 bases. Germline loops: CDR1 LGHDT, CDR2 YNNKEL (reference sequence). V lost 4 bases to trimming and J lost 0 bases; unmatched junction nucleotides: 3. The CDR3 is made up of 14 amino acids. This CDR3 is CASSRRGSSYEQYF. CDR3 sequence (DNA): TGTGCCAGCAGCCGTCGCGGGAGCTCCTACGAGCAGTACTTC.

The rearrangement uses TRBV5-1 and TRBJ1-3; no firm D call. The germline V gene encodes CDR1 SGHRS and CDR2 YFSETQ. The ends were cut back, 0 bases at V and 1 base at J, with 11 bases in the middle. The CDR3 is made up of 16 amino acids. The CDR3 DNA sequence: TGCGCCAGCAGCTTGGGATTTAGTGCTTCTGGAAACACCATATATTTT. Its translation: CASSLGFSASGNTIYF.

As regards this clone: At one of its ends the junction is not consistent with the germline gene, which may arise from a read error. V usage is TRBV19 and J usage is TRBJ1-5, with 8 bases that match TRBD1. CDR3 length equals 15 residues. Germline values: CDR1 LNHDA, CDR2 SQIVND (reference sequence). The CDR3 DNA follows: TGTGCCAGTCGTATGGACAGGGATAGCAATCAGCCCCAGCATTTT. Translating gives CASRMDRDSNQPQHF.

This clone has just a few counts. The rearrangement links TRBV19 to TRBJ2-2, with 11 bases identical to TRBD1. Trimming at V came to 8 bases and at J to 7 bases, leaving 3 bases not matched to a gene. CDR3 length equals 13 residues. Germline assignment: CDR1 LNHDA and CDR2 SQIVND (reference sequence). The CDR3 protein is CASAGTGGGELFF. The CDR3 DNA sequence: TGTGCCAGTGCCGGGACAGGGGGCGGGGAGCTGTTTTTT.

The sample holds one count of this clone. CDR3 amino acids: CASSPGQGGDYGYTF. The CDR3 DNA reads TGTGCCAGCTCACCAGGACAGGGCGGAGACTATGGCTACACCTTC. This chain connects TRBV18 to TRBJ1-2, with 8 bases matching TRBD1. The CDR3 sequence is 15 residues long. In germline, CDR1 is KGHSH, CDR2 LQKENI. V lost 2 bases to trimming and J lost 3 bases; unmatched junction nucleotides: 5.

V and J are TRBV7-3 and TRBJ2-5; 10 bases are shared with TRBD1. Germline loops: CDR1 SGHTA, CDR2 FQGTGA. The CDR3 length is 15 residues. Trimming cost V 1 base and J 5 bases; bases outside gene matches: 4. The CDR3 reads CASSLKGDRGETQYF. In DNA form, the CDR3 reads TGTGCCAGCAGCTTAAAGGGGGACAGGGGTGAGACCCAGTACTTC.

The chain recombines TRBV28 with TRBJ1-3; a weak D match, TRBD1 (6 bases). The CDR3 length is 18 residues. V was cut by 8 bases and J by 0 bases, with 23 bases left in between. Germline CDR1 is MDHEN and CDR2 is SYDVKM. The CDR3 DNA is TGTGCCAGCCAAGCGCCCTATTCGGACAGCAACTCTGGAAACACCATATATTTT. This codes for CASQAPYSDSNSGNTIYF.

The chain combines TRBV9 with TRBJ1-1, with 7 bases that match TRBD1. Germline CDR1 is SGDLS and CDR2 is YYNGEE. The J segment lost 1 base and the V segment lost 4 bases, leaving 7 bases of the junction unmatched. CDR3 length: 15 amino acids. The CDR3: CASSLTTGSNTEAFF. In DNA, the CDR3 is TGTGCCAGCAGCTTGACGACAGGGTCGAACACTGAAGCTTTCTTT.

The chain carries TRBV24-1 and TRBJ2-3; 9 nucleotides agree with TRBD2. This CDR3 is built from 14 residues. The germline gives CDR1 KGHDR, CDR2 SFDVKD. The V segment lost 4 bases and the J segment 6 bases; nucleotides outside the gene matches: 4. The CDR3 DNA follows: TGTGCCACCAGTGACCCAGGACTAGCGGATACGCAGTATTTT. Its protein is CATSDPGLADTQYF.

V usage is TRBV28 and J usage is TRBJ1-2; TRBD1 matches 9 bases. With 6 bases clipped from V and 5 bases from J, the junction kept 13 bases outside the gene matches. The CDR3 contains 16 residues. Per germline, CDR1 MDHEN and CDR2 SYDVKM. CDR3 residues: CASRQSGTGLGYGYTF. The DNA for the CDR3 is TGTGCCAGCAGACAATCCGGGACAGGGTTGGGATATGGCTACACCTTC.